Sequencing of this T cell receptor (beta chain) was carried out in a study of blood T cells in healthy people across ages. This clonotype was counted only a few times. The CDR3 is 14 residues long. Germline V gene lookup returns CDR1 SGHAT and CDR2 FQNNGV. Alongside a J-beta primer mix, a sample-barcoded 5' primer served in a second PCR lasting 7 to 11 cycles. MiXCR, applied by TCRdb to the 5' RACE reads, yields one record per CDR3 protein. The sample has over 700,000 distinct CDR3 sequences; about 55% are singletons. The chain employs TRBV11-2 and TRBJ2-4, with D perhaps assigned TRBD1 or TRBD2 (6 bases each). Near its end, the DNA agrees better with TRBJ2-5, so the J call may be wrong. The sequence derives from a man aged 80 or over in good health. Material: blood. The CDR3 sequence is CASSLPRGGETQYF. As DNA, the CDR3 is TGTGCCAGCAGCTTACCGCGAGGGGGGGAGACCCAGTACTTC.